The clone carrying this TCR beta chain was found many times. The antigen remains unidentified. The sample belongs to a study of identical twins. Study outcomes and limitations: Out-of-frame TCR alpha sharing observed in monozygotic twins exceeded model estimates. Findings depended on cross-sectional statistics rather than tracking the same donors. The abundant beta clonotypes from cord blood had fewer insertions, and memory repertoires had none of this.

A universal primer site came from template switching; cDNA carried unique molecular identifiers. A single record per CDR3 protein comes from TCRdb applying MiXCR to the 5' RACE reads. The table has under 250,000 distinct CDR3 sequences, 6% to 8.5% seen once. The V end was cut by 0 bases, the J end by 8 bases, with 7 bases between. The CDR3 has 13 amino acids. CDR1 and CDR2 (germline): KGHDR, SFDVKD. These data were also reused for a study on yellow fever vaccine responses in identical twins.

Sequencing was performed on CD8+ T cells sorted from blood. The TCR originated in a woman younger than 35 in good health. The chain combines TRBV24-1 with TRBJ2-1; D may be TRBD1 (6 bases). Written as DNA, the CDR3 is TGTGCCACCAGTGATTTGTACAGGGATGAGCAGTTCTTC. Encoded protein: CATSDLYRDEQFF.